The rows below give T cell receptor beta chains drawn from one sample of a study of blood T cell repertoires in COVID-19. Profiled with immunoSEQ multiplex PCR; TCRdb holds only in-frame clones, not every one. The data show about 210,000 clones, with around 88% seen just once and 2% to 3% held by the top ten. The sample consisted of PBMCs or T cells enriched from blood (not recorded which). All receptors come from a middle-aged woman with acute COVID-19. Both conserved end residues are part of each CDR3. A D gene is named only where the DNA matches it firmly. Clone size, where shown, is once, few, many, or a class for clones that have expanded.

D,V,J,size,CDR3,DNA
NA,TRBV5-4,TRBJ2-2,NA,CASSLVPYTGELFF,TGTGCCAGCAGCCTTGTCCCCTACACCGGGGAGCTGTTTTTT
NA,TRBV27,TRBJ2-5,NA,CASSSHVSDQETQYF,TGTGCCAGCAGTTCGCATGTGTCAGACCAAGAGACCCAGTACTTC
NA,TRBV24-1,TRBJ2-1,NA,CATRGEAGSNEQFF,TGTGCCACCAGGGGGGAGGCAGGGAGCAATGAGCAGTTCTTC
TRBD2,TRBV5-1,TRBJ2-3,NA,CASSPTSGSTDTQYF,TGCGCCAGCAGCCCTACTAGCGGGAGCACAGATACGCAGTATTTT
NA,TRBV3-1/TRBV3-2,TRBJ1-3,NA,CASSQLFPGTIYF,TGTGCCAGCAGCCAGTTGTTCCCCGGCACCATATATTTT
TRBD1,TRBV10-1,TRBJ2-3,NA,CASSLTFGQGTDTQYF,TGCGCCAGCAGTTTAACCTTCGGACAGGGCACAGATACGCAGTATTTT
TRBD2,TRBV3-1/TRBV3-2,TRBJ2-3,NA,CASSQAYLAGEGSTDTQYF,TGTGCCAGCAGCCAAGCATATCTAGCGGGAGAAGGGTCGACAGATACGCAGTATTTT
NA,TRBV3-1/TRBV3-2,TRBJ2-7,NA,CASSQGRAGVYEQYF,TGTGCCAGCAGCCAAGGAAGGGCCGGGGTTTACGAGCAGTACTTC
TRBD1,TRBV7-8,TRBJ2-7,NA,CASRTGTGTLEQYF,TGTGCCAGCAGGACCGGGACAGGGACCCTCGAGCAGTACTTC
TRBD1,TRBV5-1,TRBJ1-1,NA,CASSLGTGAPGAFF,TGCGCCAGCAGCTTGGGTACAGGGGCGCCTGGCGCTTTCTTT
NA,TRBV18,TRBJ1-4,NA,CASSLGPPAANEKLFF,TGTGCCAGCTCTCTGGGTCCCCCAGCGGCTAATGAAAAACTGTTTTTT
NA,TRBV6-5,TRBJ1-3,NA,CASMSSGNTIYF,TGTGCCAGTATGAGTTCTGGAAACACCATATATTTT
NA,TRBV19,TRBJ1-4,NA,CASSIGRGASEKLFF,TGTGCCAGTAGTATAGGGCGGGGGGCCAGTGAAAAACTGTTTTTT
NA,TRBV13,TRBJ1-1,NA,CASSEASATEAFF,TGTGCCAGCAGCGAGGCGTCAGCCACTGAAGCTTTCTTT
TRBD2,TRBV24-1,TRBJ2-3,NA,CATSDLGAGGTDTQYF,TGTGCCACCAGTGATTTAGGAGCGGGGGGCACAGATACGCAGTATTTT
TRBD2,TRBV7-9,TRBJ2-3,NA,CASSLSRGDPIGTDTQYF,TGTGCCAGCAGCTTATCTCGGGGGGACCCAATAGGCACAGATACGCAGTATTTT
TRBD1,TRBV3-1/TRBV3-2,TRBJ1-1,NA,CASSQTGGANTEAFF,TGTGCCAGCAGTCAGACAGGGGGCGCGAACACTGAAGCTTTCTTT
NA,TRBV3-1/TRBV3-2,TRBJ1-3,NA,CASSQDFGGSGNTIYF,TGTGCCAGCAGCCAAGATTTCGGGGGTTCTGGAAACACCATATATTTT
NA,TRBV6-5,TRBJ2-2,NA,CASRPGLAGELFF,TGTGCCAGCAGACCTGGGCTCGCCGGGGAGCTGTTTTTT
NA,TRBV6-5,TRBJ1-6,NA,CASSYSGGSIISPLHF,TGTGCCAGCAGTTACTCCGGGGGGAGTATTATTTCACCCCTCCACTTT
NA,TRBV3-1/TRBV3-2,TRBJ1-3,NA,CASSRGGGTGNTIYF,TGTGCCAGCAGCCGGGGAGGAGGGACTGGAAACACCATATATTTT
TRBD1,TRBV5-1,TRBJ1-2,NA,CASSLAVAGGGYGYTF,TGCGCCAGCAGCTTGGCCGTGGCAGGGGGCGGCTATGGCTACACCTTC
TRBD2,TRBV11-2,TRBJ2-3,NA,CASRNVAGGPQDTQYF,TGTGCCAGCAGAAATGTAGCGGGAGGGCCCCAAGATACGCAGTATTTT
TRBD1,TRBV5-8,TRBJ1-4,NA,CASSRADRGNEKLFF,TGTGCCAGCAGCCGGGCGGACAGGGGAAATGAAAAACTGTTTTTT
TRBD1,TRBV7-9,TRBJ2-7,NA,CASSSLGTAYEQYF,TGTGCCAGCAGCTCTCTCGGGACAGCCTACGAGCAGTACTTC
NA,TRBV9,TRBJ1-6,once,CASSVDSLNSPLHF,TGTGCCAGCAGCGTCGACAGCCTTAATTCACCCCTCCACTTT
TRBD1,TRBV7-6,TRBJ1-5,NA,CASSAGTDFNQPQHF,TGTGCCAGCAGCGCCGGGACAGACTTCAATCAGCCCCAGCATTTT
NA,TRBV11-2,TRBJ1-3,NA,CATRRGGSGNTIYF,TGTGCCACCAGACGTGGCGGCTCTGGAAACACCATATATTTT
NA,TRBV9,TRBJ2-3,NA,CASSVLEGGRQDTQYF,TGTGCCAGCAGCGTATTAGAGGGCGGGCGCCAAGATACGCAGTATTTT
NA,TRBV5-1,TRBJ2-1,NA,CASSRIQGYEQFF,TGCGCCAGCAGCAGAATTCAGGGATATGAGCAGTTCTTC
NA,TRBV5-1,TRBJ2-3,once,CASSLQGTDTQYF,TGCGCCAGCAGCTTGCAGGGAACAGATACGCAGTATTTT